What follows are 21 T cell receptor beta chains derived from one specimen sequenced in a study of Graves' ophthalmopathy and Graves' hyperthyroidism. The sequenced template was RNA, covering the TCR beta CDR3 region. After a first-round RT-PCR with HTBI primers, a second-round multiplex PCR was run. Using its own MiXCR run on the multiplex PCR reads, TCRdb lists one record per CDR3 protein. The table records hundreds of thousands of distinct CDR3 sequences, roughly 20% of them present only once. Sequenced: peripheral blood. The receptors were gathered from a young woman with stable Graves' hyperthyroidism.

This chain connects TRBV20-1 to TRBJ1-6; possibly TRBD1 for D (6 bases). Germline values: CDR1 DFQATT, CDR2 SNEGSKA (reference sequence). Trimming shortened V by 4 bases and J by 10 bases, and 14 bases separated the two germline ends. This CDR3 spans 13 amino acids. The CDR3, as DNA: TGCAGTGCTATCGGCCAGGGGAAATCACCCCTCCACTTT. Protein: CSAIGQGKSPLHF.

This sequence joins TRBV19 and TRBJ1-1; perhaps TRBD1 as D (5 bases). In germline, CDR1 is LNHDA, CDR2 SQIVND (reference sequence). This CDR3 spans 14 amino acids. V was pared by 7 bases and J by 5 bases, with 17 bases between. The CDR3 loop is CASTKIQDWTEAFF. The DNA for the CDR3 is TGTGCCAGTACTAAGATACAGGATTGGACTGAAGCTTTCTTT. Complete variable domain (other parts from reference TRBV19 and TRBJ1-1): DGGITQSPKYLFRKEGQNVTLSCEQNLNHDAMYWYRQDPGQGLRLIYYSQIVNDFQKGDIAEGYSVSREKKESFPLTVTSAQKNPTAFYLCASTKIQDWTEAFFGQGTRLTVV.

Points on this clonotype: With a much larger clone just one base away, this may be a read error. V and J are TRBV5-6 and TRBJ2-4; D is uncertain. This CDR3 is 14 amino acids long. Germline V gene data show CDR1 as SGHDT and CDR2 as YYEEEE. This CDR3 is CASSGRIAKNIKYF. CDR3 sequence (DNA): TGTGCCAGCAGCGGTAGGATAGCCAAAAACATTAAGTACTTC.

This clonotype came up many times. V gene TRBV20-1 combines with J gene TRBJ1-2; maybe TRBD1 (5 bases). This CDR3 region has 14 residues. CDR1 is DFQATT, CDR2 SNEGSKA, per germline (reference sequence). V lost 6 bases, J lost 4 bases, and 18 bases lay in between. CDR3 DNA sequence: TGCAGTGCGAATCCGAGGGACGTCGGCTATGGCTACACCTTC. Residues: CSANPRDVGYGYTF.

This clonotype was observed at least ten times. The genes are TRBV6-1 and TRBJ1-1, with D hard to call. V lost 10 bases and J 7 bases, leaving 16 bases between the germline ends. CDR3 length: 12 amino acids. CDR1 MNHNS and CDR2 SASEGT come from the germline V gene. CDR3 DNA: TGTGCCATCAACGGCGAGAGCCTTGAAGCTTTCTTT. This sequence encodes CAINGESLEAFF.

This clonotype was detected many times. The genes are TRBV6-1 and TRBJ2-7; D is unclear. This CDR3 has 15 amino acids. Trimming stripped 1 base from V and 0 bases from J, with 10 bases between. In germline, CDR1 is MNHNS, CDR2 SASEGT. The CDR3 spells CASSEGTLSSYEQYF. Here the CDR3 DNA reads TGTGCCAGCAGTGAAGGAACTCTTAGCTCCTACGAGCAGTACTTC.

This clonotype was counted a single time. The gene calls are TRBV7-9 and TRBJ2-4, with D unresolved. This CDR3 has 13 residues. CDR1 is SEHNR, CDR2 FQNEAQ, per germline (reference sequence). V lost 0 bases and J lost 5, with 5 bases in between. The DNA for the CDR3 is TGTGCCAGCAGCTTAGCGGCGGAAAACATTCAGTACTTC. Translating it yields CASSLAAENIQYF.

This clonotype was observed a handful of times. In nucleotides, the CDR3 is TGCAGTGCTAGAGATGGAGCGGACACTTCCTACGAGCAGTACTTC. Its protein is CSARDGADTSYEQYF. This chain links TRBV20-1 with TRBJ2-7; D could derive from TRBD1 or TRBD2 (5 bases each). This CDR3 is built from 15 residues. Per germline, CDR1 DFQATT and CDR2 SNEGSKA (reference sequence). V was clipped by 0 bases and J by 1 base, with 13 bases between them.

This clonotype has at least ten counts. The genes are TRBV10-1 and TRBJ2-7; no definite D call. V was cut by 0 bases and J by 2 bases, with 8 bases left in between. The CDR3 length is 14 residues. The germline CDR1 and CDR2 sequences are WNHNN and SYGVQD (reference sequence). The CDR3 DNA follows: TGCGCCAGCAGTGAGTCCGGCCGTCCCTACGAGCAGTACTTC. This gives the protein CASSESGRPYEQYF.

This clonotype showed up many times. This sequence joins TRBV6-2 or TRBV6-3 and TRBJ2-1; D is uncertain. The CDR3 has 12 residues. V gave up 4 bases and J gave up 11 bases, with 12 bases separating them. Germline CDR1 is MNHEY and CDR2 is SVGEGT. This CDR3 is CASSFIPEKQFF. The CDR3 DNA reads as TGTGCCAGCAGTTTCATTCCGGAAAAGCAGTTCTTC.

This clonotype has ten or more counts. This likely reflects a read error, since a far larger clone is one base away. The CDR3 nucleotides are TGTGCCCGCAGTCCTGCTGGTGGCTATGGCTACACCTTC. It translates to CARSPAGGYGYTF. This chain joins TRBV12-3 or TRBV12-4 and TRBJ1-2; no clear D. The CDR3 is made up of 13 amino acids.

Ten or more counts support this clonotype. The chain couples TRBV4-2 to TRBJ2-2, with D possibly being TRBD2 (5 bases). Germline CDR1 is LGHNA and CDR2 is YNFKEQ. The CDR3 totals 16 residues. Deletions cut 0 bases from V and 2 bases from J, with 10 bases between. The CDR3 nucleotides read TGTGCCAGCAGCCAAGAGCCTAGCCCTAACACCGGGGAGCTGTTTTTT. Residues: CASSQEPSPNTGELFF.

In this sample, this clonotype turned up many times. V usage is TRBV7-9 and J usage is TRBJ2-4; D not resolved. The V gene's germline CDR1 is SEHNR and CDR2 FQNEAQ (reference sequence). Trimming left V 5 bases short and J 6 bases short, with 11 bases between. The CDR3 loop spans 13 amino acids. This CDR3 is CASSPNQLNIQYF. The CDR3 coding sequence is TGTGCCAGCAGCCCTAACCAACTAAACATTCAGTACTTC.

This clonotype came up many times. The CDR3 here is CASSQGTGLAQETQYF. DNA of the CDR3: TGTGCCAGCAGCCAAGGGACAGGCCTAGCTCAAGAGACCCAGTACTTC. This chain links TRBV3-1 with TRBJ2-5; 7 bases are a match to TRBD1. The trim removed 1 base at V and 2 bases at J, leaving 7 bases unmatched. CDR1 and CDR2 (germline): LGHDT, YNNKEL (reference sequence). The length of the CDR3 is 16 residues.

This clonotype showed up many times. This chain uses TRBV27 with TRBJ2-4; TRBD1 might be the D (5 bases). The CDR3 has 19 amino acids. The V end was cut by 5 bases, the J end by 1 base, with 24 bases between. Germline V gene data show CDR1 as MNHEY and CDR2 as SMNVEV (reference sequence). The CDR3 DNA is TGTGCCAGCAGTCCGCCTCCACTCAGGGCTGGGGTTGCCAAAAACATTCAGTACTTC. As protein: CASSPPPLRAGVAKNIQYF.

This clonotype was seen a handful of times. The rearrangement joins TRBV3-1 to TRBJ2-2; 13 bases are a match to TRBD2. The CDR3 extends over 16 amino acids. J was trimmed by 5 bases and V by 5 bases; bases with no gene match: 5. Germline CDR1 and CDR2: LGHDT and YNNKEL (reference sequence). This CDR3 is CASSGKLAGGTGELFF. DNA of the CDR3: TGTGCCAGCAGCGGCAAACTAGCGGGAGGGACCGGGGAGCTGTTTTTT.

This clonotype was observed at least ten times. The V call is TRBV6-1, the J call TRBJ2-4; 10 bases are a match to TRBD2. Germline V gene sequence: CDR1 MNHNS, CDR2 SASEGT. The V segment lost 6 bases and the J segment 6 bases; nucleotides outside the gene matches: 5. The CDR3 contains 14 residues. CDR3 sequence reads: CASRPGLAANIQYF. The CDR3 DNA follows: TGTGCCAGCAGACCCGGACTAGCGGCAAACATTCAGTACTTC.

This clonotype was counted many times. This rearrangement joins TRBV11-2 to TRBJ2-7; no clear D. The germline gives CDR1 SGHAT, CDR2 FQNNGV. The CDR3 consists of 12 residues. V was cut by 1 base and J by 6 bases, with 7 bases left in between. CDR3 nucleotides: TGTGCCAGCAGCTTAGGGTGGGGCGAGCAGTACTTC. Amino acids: CASSLGWGEQYF.

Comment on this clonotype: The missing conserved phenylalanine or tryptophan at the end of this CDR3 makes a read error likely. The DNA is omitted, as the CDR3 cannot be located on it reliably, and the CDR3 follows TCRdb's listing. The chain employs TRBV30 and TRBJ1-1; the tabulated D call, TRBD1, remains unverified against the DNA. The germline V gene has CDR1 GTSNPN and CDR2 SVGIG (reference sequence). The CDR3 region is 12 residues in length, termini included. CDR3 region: CAWNLGHLEALL.

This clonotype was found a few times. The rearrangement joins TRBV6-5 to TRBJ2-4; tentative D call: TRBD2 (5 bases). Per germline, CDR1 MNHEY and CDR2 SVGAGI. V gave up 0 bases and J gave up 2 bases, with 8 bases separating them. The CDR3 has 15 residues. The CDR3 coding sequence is TGTGCCAGCAGTTACTCGACGGGGACCAAAAACATTCAGTACTTC. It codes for CASSYSTGTKNIQYF.

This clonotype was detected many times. Here the CDR3 reads CSVPRESGSYEQYF. For the CDR3, the DNA is TGCAGCGTCCCGCGGGAGAGCGGTTCCTACGAGCAGTACTTC. J is TRBJ2-7 and V is TRBV29-1; 7 nucleotides match TRBD2. This CDR3 has 14 residues. Germline assignment: CDR1 SQVTM and CDR2 ANQGSEA. V trimming: 6 bases; J trimming: 1 base; junction bases outside the gene matches: 9.